This section outlines one T cell receptor beta chain sequence together with its context. The V and J ends lost 5 bases and 8 bases, in that order; junction bases with no gene match: 12. This CDR3 contains 16 residues. The germline V gene has CDR1 SGHNT and CDR2 YENEEA. This sample is part of a study of blood T cell repertoires in COVID-19. Turning to the study itself: From the United States, Italy and Spain came samples of acute and convalescent COVID-19.

Clinical history reported by participants formed the basis on which cohorts were assigned. Assay used: immunoSEQ multiplex PCR; TCRdb lists only in-frame clones, some missing. The data contain under 250,000 clones, roughly 87% of them seen just once; the ten biggest clones take up approximately 2.4%. The chain recombines TRBV11-3 with TRBJ2-1, with TRBD1 identical over 10 bases. The source material was PBMCs or T cells enriched from blood (not recorded which). This TCR was recovered from a woman in her 30s with acute COVID-19. In nucleotides, the CDR3 is TGTGCCAGCAGCCATCTGGGACAGGGGAGGATGGATGAGCAGTTCTTC. Translating gives CASSHLGQGRMDEQFF.